This T cell receptor beta chain was identified in a study of blood T cells in healthy people across ages. Next came a second PCR, run for about 6 to 12 cycles, which used a sample-barcoded 5' primer along with a J-beta primer mix. TCRdb fed the 5' RACE reads into MiXCR, producing one record per CDR3 protein. The data show 350,000 to 450,000 distinct CDR3 sequences, 52% seen once. Germline-derived CDR1 and CDR2 are LGHNA and YSLEER. The CDR3 runs 15 residues. Deletions cut 1 base from V and 3 bases from J, with 9 bases between. This clonotype was seen only a few times. The chain employs TRBV4-3 and TRBJ1-4, with a tentative D call TRBD1 (5 bases). The sequence derives from a man aged 55 to 70 in good health. Sequencing input: blood. This CDR3 is CASSQGGSPNEKLFF. Here the CDR3 DNA reads TGCGCCAGCAGCCAAGGGGGGAGCCCTAATGAAAAACTGTTTTTT.